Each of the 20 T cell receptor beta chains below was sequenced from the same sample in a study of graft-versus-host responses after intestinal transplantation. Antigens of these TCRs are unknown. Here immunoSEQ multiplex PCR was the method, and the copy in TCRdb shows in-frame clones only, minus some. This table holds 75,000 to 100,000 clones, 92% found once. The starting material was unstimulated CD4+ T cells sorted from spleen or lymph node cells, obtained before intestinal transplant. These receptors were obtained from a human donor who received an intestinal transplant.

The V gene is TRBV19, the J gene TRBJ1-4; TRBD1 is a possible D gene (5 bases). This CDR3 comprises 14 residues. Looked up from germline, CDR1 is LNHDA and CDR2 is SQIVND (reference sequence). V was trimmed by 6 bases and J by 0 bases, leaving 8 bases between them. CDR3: CASSVTATNEKLFF. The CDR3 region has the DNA TGTGCCAGTAGCGTGACAGCAACTAATGAAAAACTGTTTTTT.

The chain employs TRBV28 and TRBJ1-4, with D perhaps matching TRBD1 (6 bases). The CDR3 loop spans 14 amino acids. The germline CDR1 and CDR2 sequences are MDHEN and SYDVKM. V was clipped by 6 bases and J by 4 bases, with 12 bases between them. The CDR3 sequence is CASSPGTLNEKLFF. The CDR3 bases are TGTGCCAGCAGCCCTGGGACACTTAATGAAAAACTGTTTTTT.

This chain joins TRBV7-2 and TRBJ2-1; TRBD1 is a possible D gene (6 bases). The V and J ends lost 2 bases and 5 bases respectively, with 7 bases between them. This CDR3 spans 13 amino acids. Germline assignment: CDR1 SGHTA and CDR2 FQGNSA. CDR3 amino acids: CASSLYRDNEQFF. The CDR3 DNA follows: TGTGCCAGCAGCTTATACAGGGACAATGAGCAGTTCTTC.

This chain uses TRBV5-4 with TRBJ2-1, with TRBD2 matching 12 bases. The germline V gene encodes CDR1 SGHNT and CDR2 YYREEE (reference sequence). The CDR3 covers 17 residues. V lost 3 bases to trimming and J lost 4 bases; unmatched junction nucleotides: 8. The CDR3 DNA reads TGTGCCAGCAGCTCCGGGCTAGCGGGAGGGTATTACAATGAGCAGTTCTTC. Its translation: CASSSGLAGGYYNEQFF.

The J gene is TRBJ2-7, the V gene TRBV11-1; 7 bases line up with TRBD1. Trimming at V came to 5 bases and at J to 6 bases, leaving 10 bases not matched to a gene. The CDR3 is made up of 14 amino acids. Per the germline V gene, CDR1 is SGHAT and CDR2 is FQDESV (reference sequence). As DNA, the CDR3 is TGTGCCAGCAGCGGAGGTGACAGGGACGGCGAGCAGTACTTC. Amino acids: CASSGGDRDGEQYF.

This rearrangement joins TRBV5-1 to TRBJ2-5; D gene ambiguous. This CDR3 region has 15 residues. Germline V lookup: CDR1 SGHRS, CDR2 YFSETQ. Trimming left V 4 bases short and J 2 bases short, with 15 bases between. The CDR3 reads CASSRATATQETQYF. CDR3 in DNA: TGCGCCAGCAGCCGCGCGACTGCAACTCAAGAGACCCAGTACTTC.

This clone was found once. CDR3 DNA: TGTGCCAGCAGTCGGACAGGGGACACAGATACGCAGTATTTT. Amino acid sequence: CASSRTGDTDTQYF. The V call is TRBV6-1, the J call TRBJ2-3, with 9 bases lining up with TRBD1. CDR1 MNHNS and CDR2 SASEGT come from the germline V gene. This CDR3 has 14 residues. V shed 5 bases and J 2 bases; nucleotides not matched to a gene: 2.

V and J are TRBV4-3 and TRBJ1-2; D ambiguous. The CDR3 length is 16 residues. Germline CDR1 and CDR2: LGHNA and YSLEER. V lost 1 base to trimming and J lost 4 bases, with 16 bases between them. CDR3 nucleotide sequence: TGCGCCAGCAGCCAAGTCAGACTCAGCGAGGTCTATGGCTACACCTTC. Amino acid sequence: CASSQVRLSEVYGYTF.

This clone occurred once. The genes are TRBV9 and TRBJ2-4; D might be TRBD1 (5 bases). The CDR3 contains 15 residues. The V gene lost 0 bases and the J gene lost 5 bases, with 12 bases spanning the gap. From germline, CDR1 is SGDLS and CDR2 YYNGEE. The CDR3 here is CASSVAGRVENIQYF. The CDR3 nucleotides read TGTGCCAGCAGCGTAGCGGGCAGGGTGGAAAACATTCAGTACTTC.

CDR3 nucleotides: TGTGCCAGCAGCTTATATAGTGAAGCTTTCTTT. Translating gives CASSLYSEAFF. The chain links TRBV7-2 to TRBJ1-1; D remains ambiguous. This CDR3 has 11 residues. V lost 2 bases, J lost 7 bases, and 5 bases lay in between. Per germline, CDR1 SGHTA and CDR2 FQGNSA.

CDR3 in amino acids: CASSGTSGSDNEQFF. The DNA of the CDR3 is TGTGCCAGTAGTGGGACTAGCGGGTCTGACAATGAGCAGTTCTTC. The rearrangement joins TRBV19 to TRBJ2-1, with 12 bases matching TRBD2. The CDR3 loop spans 15 amino acids. Unmatched junction bases numbered 4, after V lost 5 bases and J lost 5 bases. Germline lookup yields CDR1 LNHDA and CDR2 SQIVND (reference sequence).

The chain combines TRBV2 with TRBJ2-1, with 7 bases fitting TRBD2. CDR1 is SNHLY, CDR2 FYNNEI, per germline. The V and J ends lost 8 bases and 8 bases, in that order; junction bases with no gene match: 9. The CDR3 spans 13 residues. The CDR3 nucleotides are TGTGCCAGCCGGACTAGATCGGAGCATGAGCAGTTCTTC. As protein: CASRTRSEHEQFF. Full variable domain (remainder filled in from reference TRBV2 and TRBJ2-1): EPEVTQTPSHQVTQMGQEVILRCVPISNHLYFYWYRQILGQKVEFLVSFYNNEISEKSEIFDDQFSVERPDGSNFTLKIRSTKLEDSAMYFCASRTRSEHEQFFGPGTRLTVL.

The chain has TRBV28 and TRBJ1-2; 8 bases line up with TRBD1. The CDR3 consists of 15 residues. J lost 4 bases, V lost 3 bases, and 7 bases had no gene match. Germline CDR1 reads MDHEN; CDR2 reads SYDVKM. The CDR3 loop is CASSFGQGSVYGYTF. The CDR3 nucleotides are TGTGCCAGCAGTTTTGGACAGGGTTCGGTCTATGGCTACACCTTC.

The chain's CDR3 is CASSDGTKWHEQYF. The CDR3 DNA reads as TGCGCCAGCAGCGACGGGACTAAGTGGCACGAGCAGTACTTC. The chain joins TRBV5-1 to TRBJ2-7, with 7 bases identical to TRBD2. The CDR3 covers 14 residues. The J segment lost 5 bases and the V segment lost 4 bases, leaving 9 bases of the junction unmatched. Per the germline V gene, CDR1 is SGHRS and CDR2 is YFSETQ. The full variable domain, its missing parts supplied by reference TRBV5-1 and TRBJ2-7, is KAGVTQTPRYLIKTRGQQVTLSCSPISGHRSVSWYQQTPGQGLQFLFEYFSETQRNKGNFPGRFSGRQFSNSRSEMNVSTLELGDSALYLCASSDGTKWHEQYFGPGTRLTVT.

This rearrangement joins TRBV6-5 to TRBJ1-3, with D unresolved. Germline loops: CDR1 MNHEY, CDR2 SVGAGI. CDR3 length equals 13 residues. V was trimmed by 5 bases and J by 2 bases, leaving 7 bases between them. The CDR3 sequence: CASSSNAGNTIYF. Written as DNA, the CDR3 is TGTGCCAGCAGTAGCAACGCTGGAAACACCATATATTTT.

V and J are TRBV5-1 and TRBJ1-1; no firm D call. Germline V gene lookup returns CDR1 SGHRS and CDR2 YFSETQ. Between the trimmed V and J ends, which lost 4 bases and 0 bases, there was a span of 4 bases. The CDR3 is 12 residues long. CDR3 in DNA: TGCGCCAGCAGCGCTATGAACACTGAAGCTTTCTTT. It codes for CASSAMNTEAFF.

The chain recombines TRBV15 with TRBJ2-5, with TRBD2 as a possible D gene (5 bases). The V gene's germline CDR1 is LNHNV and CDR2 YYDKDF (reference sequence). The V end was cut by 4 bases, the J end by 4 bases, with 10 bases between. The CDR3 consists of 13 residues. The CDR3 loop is CATSTGRVETQYF. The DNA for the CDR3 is TGTGCCACCAGCACCGGGCGGGTAGAGACCCAGTACTTC. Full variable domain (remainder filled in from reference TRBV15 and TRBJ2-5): DAMVIQNPRYQVTQFGKPVTLSCSQTLNHNVMYWYQQKSSQAPKLLFHYYDKDFNNEADTPDNFQSRRPNTSFCFLDIRSPGLGDTAMYLCATSTGRVETQYFGPGTRLLVL.

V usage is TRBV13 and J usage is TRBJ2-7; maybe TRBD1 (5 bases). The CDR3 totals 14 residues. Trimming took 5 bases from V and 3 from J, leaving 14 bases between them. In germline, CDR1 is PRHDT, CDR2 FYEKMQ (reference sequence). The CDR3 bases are TGTGCCAGCAGCCGTAGGGGCGAGTACTACGAGCAGTACTTC. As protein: CASSRRGEYYEQYF.

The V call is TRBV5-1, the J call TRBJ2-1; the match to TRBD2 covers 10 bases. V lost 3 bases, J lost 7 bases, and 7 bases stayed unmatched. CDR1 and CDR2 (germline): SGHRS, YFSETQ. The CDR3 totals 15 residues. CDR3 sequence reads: CASSSGTSVTNEQFF. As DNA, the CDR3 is TGCGCCAGCAGCTCGGGGACTAGCGTCACGAATGAGCAGTTCTTC.

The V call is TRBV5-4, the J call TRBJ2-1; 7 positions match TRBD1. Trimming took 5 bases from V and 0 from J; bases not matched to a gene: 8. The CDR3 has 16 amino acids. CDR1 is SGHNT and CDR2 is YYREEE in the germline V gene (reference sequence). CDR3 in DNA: TGTGCCAGCAGTTCCGCCCGGGACAGCTCCTACAATGAGCAGTTCTTC. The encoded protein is CASSSARDSSYNEQFF.